This TCR beta chain was sequenced during a study of blood T cell repertoires in COVID-19. Study-wide context: Donors in the United States, Italy and Spain gave samples during acute or convalescent COVID-19. In each case, the material was cDNA or gDNA derived from T cells, B-cell-depleted T cells, or PBMCs.

Per the authors' pipeline: Estimation of nucleated cell counts relied on the amplification of reference gene primers. Assay: immunoSEQ multiplex PCR; the TCRdb copy retains only in-frame clones and omits some. That table is the source of V, J and clone size, and D and trimming were worked out from the DNA. The sample comprises approximately 360,000 clones, about 90% of which are singletons, and 0.95% to 1.5% rests with the top ten. Sequences were obtained from peripheral blood. This TCR was sampled from a man between 40 and 49 years old with acute or convalescent COVID-19.

The DNA of the CDR3 is TGCGCCAGCAGCCAAGATTCGGGCGGGGCGAACACTGAAGCTTTCTTT. Translation gives CASSQDSGGANTEAFF. The V call is TRBV4-3, the J call TRBJ1-1, with a possible D match to TRBD1 (5 bases). Germline V gene data show CDR1 as LGHNA and CDR2 as YSLEER. This CDR3 has 16 amino acids. Trimming shortened V by 0 bases and J by 1 base, and 12 bases separated the two germline ends.